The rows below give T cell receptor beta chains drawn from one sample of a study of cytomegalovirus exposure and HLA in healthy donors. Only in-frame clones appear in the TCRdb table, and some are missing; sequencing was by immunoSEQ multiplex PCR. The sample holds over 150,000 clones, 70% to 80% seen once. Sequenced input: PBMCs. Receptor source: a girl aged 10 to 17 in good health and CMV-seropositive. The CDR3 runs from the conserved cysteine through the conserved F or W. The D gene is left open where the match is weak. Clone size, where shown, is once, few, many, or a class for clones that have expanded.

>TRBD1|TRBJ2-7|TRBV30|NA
TGTGCCTGGCGGACAGGGGCTATCTACGAGCAGTACTTC
CAWRTGAIYEQYF
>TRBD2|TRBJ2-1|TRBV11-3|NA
TGTGCCAGCAGCTTGCGACTAGCGGGGGAGATAGAAAACAATGAGCAGTTCTTC
CASSLRLAGEIENNEQFF
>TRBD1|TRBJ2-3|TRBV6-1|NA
TGTGCCAGCAGCCGACAGGGGTTTAGCACAGATACGCAGTATTTT
CASSRQGFSTDTQYF
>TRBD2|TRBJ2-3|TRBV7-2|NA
TGTGCCAGCAGCTTTTCTAGCGGGGGGGGTGATACGCAGTATTTT
CASSFSSGGGDTQYF
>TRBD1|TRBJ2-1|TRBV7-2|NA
TGTGCCAGCAGCCTAGACCGACCGGGACAGGGCTACAATGAGCAGTTCTTC
CASSLDRPGQGYNEQFF
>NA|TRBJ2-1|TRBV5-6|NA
TGTGCCAGCAGCTTAAACAGGGTTCTGAATGAGCAGTTCTTC
CASSLNRVLNEQFF
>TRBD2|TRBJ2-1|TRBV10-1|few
TGCGCCAGCAGTGACGGGACTAGCGGGGGGAATGAGCAGTTCTTC
CASSDGTSGGNEQFF
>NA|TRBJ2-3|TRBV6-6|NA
TGTGCCAGCAGAAATAGAGGGATCCGGGTGGCAGATACGCAGTATTTT
CASRNRGIRVADTQYF
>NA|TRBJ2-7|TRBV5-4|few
TGTGCCAGCAGCAGCACAGGGTCGGTCGACGAGCAGTACTTC
CASSSTGSVDEQYF
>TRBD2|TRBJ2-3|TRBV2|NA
TGTGCCAGCAGTGGGACTAGCGGGGGACGCACAGATACGCAGTATTTT
CASSGTSGGRTDTQYF
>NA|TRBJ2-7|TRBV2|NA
TGTGCCAGCAGTTCACCGGGTCCCCTGCAGTACTTC
CASSSPGPLQYF
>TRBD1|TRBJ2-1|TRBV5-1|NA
TGCGCCAGCAGCTTGGGCGAAGTTTGGGACAGACCCTTCTCCTACAATGAGCAGTTCTTC
CASSLGEVWDRPFSYNEQFF
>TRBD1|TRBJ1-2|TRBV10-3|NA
TGTGCCATCAGCCAGACAGGGAGAGATGGCTACACCTTC
CAISQTGRDGYTF
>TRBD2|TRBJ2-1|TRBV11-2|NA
TGTGCCAGCAGCCATTCAAGGACTAGCGAAAGGAGCTCCTACAATGAGCAGTTCTTC
CASSHSRTSERSSYNEQFF
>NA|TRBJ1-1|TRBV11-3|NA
TGTGCCAGCAGCCTGGACTTGAACACTGAAGCTTTCTTT
CASSLDLNTEAFF
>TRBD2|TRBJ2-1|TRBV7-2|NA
TGTGCCAGCAGCTTATTGGGGCTAGCGGGGGGGAGTGAGCAGTTCTTC
CASSLLGLAGGSEQFF
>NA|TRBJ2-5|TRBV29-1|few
TGCAGCGTTGACGAAGACATAGAAGAGACCCAGTACTTC
CSVDEDIEETQYF
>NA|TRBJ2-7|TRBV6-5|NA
TGTGCCAGCAGCCCAGGACAGGCGGGGGGCGAGCAGTACTTC
CASSPGQAGGEQYF
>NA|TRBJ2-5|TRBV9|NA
TGTGCCAGCAGCGTCTCTCTAGGGGGAGTTGAGACCCAGTACTTC
CASSVSLGGVETQYF
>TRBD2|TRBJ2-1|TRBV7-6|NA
TGTGCCAGCACCAGCGGGGGGGGTGCTTACAATGAGCAGTTCTTC
CASTSGGGAYNEQFF
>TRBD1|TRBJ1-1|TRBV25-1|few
TGTGCCAGCAGTACTCCGGTCGGACAGGGAAGCACTGAAGCTTTCTTT
CASSTPVGQGSTEAFF
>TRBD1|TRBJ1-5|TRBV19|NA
TGTGCCAGTACGGGCCTCGGGGACAGATACATTCAGCCCCAGCATTTT
CASTGLGDRYIQPQHF
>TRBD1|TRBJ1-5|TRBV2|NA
TGTGCCAGCAGGATGGACAGGGCGAGCAATCAGCCCCAGCATTTT
CASRMDRASNQPQHF
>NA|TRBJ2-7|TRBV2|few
TGTGCCGCTATGTACCCGGACTACTCCTCCTACGAGCAGTACTTC
CAAMYPDYSSYEQYF
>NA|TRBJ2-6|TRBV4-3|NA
TGCGCCAGCAGCCAAGATAGAAGGGGATTCAGCTCTGGGGCCAACGTCCTGACTTTC
CASSQDRRGFSSGANVLTF
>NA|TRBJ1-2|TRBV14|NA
TGTGCCAGCAGCCCGACAGCAAACTATGGCTACACCTTC
CASSPTANYGYTF
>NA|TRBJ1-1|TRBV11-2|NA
TGTGCCAGCAGCTTAGTTACAAATCTGAACACTGAAGCTTTCTTT
CASSLVTNLNTEAFF
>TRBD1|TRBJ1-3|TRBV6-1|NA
TGTGCCAGCACCAGTGGACAGGGTGGAAACACCATATATTTT
CASTSGQGGNTIYF
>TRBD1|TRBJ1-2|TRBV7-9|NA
TGTGCCAGCAGCTTATTCCATAAAACAGGGGCGGGGTATGGCTACACCTTC
CASSLFHKTGAGYGYTF
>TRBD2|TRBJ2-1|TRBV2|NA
TGTGCCAGCAAGGAAGCGGGGGGGTACAATGAGCAGTTCTTC
CASKEAGGYNEQFF
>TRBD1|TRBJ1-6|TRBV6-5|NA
TGTGCCAGTTCCGGCGGACAGGGTTATAATTCACCCCTCCACTTT
CASSGGQGYNSPLHF
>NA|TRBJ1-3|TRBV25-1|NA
TGTGCCAGCAGTGATTCGGGGGGGGACACCATATATTTT
CASSDSGGDTIYF
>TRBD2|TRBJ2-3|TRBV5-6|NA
TGTGCCAGCAGCTTGGCACACAGCGGGGGATTGACAGATACGCAGTATTTT
CASSLAHSGGLTDTQYF
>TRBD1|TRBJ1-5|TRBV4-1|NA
TGCGCCAGCAGCCAAGATTCAGGGGGCGCAGGGTTAGGTCAGCCCCAGCATTTT
CASSQDSGGAGLGQPQHF
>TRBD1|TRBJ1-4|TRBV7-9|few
TGTGCCGACCTGCAGGGGACAGGGGACCTTGCAACTAATGAAAAACTGTTTTTT
CADLQGTGDLATNEKLFF
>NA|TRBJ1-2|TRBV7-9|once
TGTGCCAGCAGCTTAGCGGCGGGACCCCTCTATGGCTACACCTTC
CASSLAAGPLYGYTF
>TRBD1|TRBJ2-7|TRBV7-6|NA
TGTGCCAGCAGCTTAGAGGGGGCCGCCGAGCAGTACTTC
CASSLEGAAEQYF
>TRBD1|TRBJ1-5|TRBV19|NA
TGTGCCAGTAGTATGGGGACAGAAAAAATCAATCAGCCCCAGCATTTT
CASSMGTEKINQPQHF
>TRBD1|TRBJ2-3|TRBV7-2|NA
TGTGCCAGCAGCCTCGGACAGGGTACAGATACGCAGTATTTT
CASSLGQGTDTQYF
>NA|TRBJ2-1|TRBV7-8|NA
TGTGCCAGCAGCTTAAAGTTGATTCGGAATGAGCAGTTCTTC
CASSLKLIRNEQFF
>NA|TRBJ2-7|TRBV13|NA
TGTGCCAGCAGCTTAGGCCCGGGACAAGAGTACGAGCAGTACTTC
CASSLGPGQEYEQYF
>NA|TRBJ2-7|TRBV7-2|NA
TGTGCCAGCAGCCCGTCCGGGGGCTCCTACGAGCAGTACTTC
CASSPSGGSYEQYF
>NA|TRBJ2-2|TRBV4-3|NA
TGCGCCAGCAGCCAAGAACTCCACGGGGAGCTGTTTTTT
CASSQELHGELFF
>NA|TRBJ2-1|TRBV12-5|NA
TGTGCTAGTGGTTTGTCTTACCAGGTCAATGAGCAGTTCTTC
CASGLSYQVNEQFF
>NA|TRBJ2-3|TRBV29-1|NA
TGCAGCGTTGAGTTTTTCCGGACAGGCACAGATACGCAGTATTTT
CSVEFFRTGTDTQYF
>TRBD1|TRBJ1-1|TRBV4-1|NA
TGCGCCAGCAGCAAGATACAGGGGGACACTGAAGCTTTCTTT
CASSKIQGDTEAFF
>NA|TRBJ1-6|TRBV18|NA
TGTGCCAGCTCAAACACCTTCGGGGACTCCTATAATTCACCCCTCCACTTT
CASSNTFGDSYNSPLHF
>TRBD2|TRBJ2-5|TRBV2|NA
TGTGCCAGCAGTAGGACTAGCGGGGGGTTCGAGACCCAGTACTTC
CASSRTSGGFETQYF
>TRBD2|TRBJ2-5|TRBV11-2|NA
TGTGCCAGCAGCTATCTAGCGGGGGGTCAAGAGACCCAGTACTTC
CASSYLAGGQETQYF